This TCR beta chain appears in the sequencing data of a study of cytomegalovirus exposure and HLA in healthy donors. Findings and limits, study-wide: The study recorded fewer than 200 TCR beta chains that were cytomegalovirus-associated.

The PCR was carried out with 60 Vbeta primers and 13 Jbeta primers. Generated by immunoSEQ multiplex PCR, the TCRdb table keeps only in-frame clones and is missing some. This table holds 150,000 to 200,000 clones, 60% to 80% found once. Of note for this clone: Its antigen is currently unknown.

Despite likely unrecorded immune exposures, the donors were nominally healthy at the time of sampling. This TCR came from a man between 18 and 35 years old in good health and CMV-seropositive. The specimen was PBMCs.

DNA for the CDR3: TGTGCCAGCAGCGCCGGACAGGGGAGGAACTCTGGGGCCAACGTCCTGACTTTC. The encoded protein is CASSAGQGRNSGANVLTF. V and J are TRBV9 and TRBJ2-6; TRBD1 aligns across 9 bases. The V and J ends lost 3 bases and 0 bases, in that order; junction bases with no gene match: 7. The CDR3 is 18 amino acids. Per the germline V gene, CDR1 is SGDLS and CDR2 is YYNGEE.